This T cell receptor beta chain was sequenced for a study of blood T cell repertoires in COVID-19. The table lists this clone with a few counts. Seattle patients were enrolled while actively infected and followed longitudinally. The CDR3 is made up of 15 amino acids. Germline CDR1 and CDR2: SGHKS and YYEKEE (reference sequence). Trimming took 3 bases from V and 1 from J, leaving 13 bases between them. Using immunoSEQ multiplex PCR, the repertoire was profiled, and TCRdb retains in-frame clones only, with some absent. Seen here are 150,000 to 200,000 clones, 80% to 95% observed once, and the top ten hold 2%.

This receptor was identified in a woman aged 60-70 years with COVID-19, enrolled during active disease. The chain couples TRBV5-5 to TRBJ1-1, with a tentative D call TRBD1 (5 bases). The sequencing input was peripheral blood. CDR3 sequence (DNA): TGTGCCAGCAGCTGGGCGTACACAGGGAACACTGAAGCTTTCTTT. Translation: CASSWAYTGNTEAFF.